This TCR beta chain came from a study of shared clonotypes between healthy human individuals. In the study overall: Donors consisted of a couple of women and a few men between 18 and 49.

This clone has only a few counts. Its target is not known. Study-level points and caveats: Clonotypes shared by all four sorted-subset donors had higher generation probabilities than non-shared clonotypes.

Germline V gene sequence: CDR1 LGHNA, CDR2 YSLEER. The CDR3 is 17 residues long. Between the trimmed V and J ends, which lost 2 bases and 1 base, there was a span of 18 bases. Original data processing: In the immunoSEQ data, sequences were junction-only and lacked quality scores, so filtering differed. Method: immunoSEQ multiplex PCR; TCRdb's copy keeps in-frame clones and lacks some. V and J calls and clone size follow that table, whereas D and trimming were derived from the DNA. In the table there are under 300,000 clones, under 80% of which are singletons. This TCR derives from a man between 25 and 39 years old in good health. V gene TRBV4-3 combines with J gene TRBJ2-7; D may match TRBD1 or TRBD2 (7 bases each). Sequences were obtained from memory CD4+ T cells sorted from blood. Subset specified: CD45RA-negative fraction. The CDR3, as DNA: TGCGCCAGCAGCCAAACAGCGGGACAGCGAAATTCCTACGAGCAGTACTTC. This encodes CASSQTAGQRNSYEQYF.